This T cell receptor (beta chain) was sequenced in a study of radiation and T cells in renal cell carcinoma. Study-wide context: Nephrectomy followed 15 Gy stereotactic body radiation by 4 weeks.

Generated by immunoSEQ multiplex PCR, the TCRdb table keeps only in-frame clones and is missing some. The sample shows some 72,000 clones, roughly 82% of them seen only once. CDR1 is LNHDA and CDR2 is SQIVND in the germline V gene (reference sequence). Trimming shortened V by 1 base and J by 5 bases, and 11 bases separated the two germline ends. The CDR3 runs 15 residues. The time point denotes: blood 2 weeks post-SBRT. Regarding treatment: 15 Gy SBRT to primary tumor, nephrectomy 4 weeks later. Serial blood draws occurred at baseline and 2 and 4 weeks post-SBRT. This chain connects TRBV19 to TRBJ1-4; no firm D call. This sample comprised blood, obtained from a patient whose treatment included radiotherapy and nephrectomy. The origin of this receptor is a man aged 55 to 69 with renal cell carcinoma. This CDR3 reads CASSIARAENEKLFF. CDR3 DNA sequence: TGTGCCAGTAGTATAGCAAGAGCGGAAAATGAAAAACTGTTTTTT.